This T cell receptor (beta chain) was found in a study of regulatory T cells in long-lasting Graves disease (dated by TCRdb to about 2021). With respect to the entire study: In the newly diagnosed Graves' disease group, patients had been taking antithyroid drugs for less than 3 months. The study was registered as a clinical trial and conducted in China. This study used TCR sequencing and RNA sequencing of peripheral blood to compare persistent Graves' disease patients against newly diagnosed Graves' disease patients. A total of around 35 samples underwent TCR sequencing: 13 from persistent and around 20 from newly diagnosed Graves' disease patients.

Per the publication, the time point label means: newly diagnosed GD, antithyroid drugs for less than 3 months. RNA was extracted from PBMCs in TRIzol for both TCR sequencing and RNA sequencing. The diagnosis of Graves' disease followed American Thyroid Association guidelines. Recruitment of patients was carried out at an endocrinology department in Xi'an, China. Each patient gave approximately 9 milliliters of peripheral blood, collected in an EDTA anticoagulant tube. Ficoll Paque Plus density gradient separation was used to isolate PBMCs, and no further T cell sorting was performed. RNA quality was checked with an Agilent 2100 Bioanalyzer and agarose gel, and concentration with a NanoDrop 2000. Libraries were made using multiplex PCR. For sequencing, an Illumina HiSeq 4000 was employed. iRepertoire HTBI primers and Arm-PCR amplification of CDR3 regions were used to construct TCR beta libraries. Before sequencing, the PCR products underwent gel purification. As for the authors' bioinformatics: A total of around 66 TRBV and some 15 TRBJ segments were identified across samples and were used for gene usage analysis of CDR3 amino acid clonotypes. COPE and FqMerger were used to merge filtered high-quality paired reads into contigs. BLAST was used to align contigs to IMGT TRBV, TRBD and TRBJ reference genes, and CDR3 was defined according to IMGT. Highly expanded clones were defined as clonotypes with a frequency above 0.1%. Shannon entropy served as the measure of repertoire diversity, while the Gini coefficient captured V-J evenness. Public clonotypes were defined as clonotypes shared by more than one individual. In TCRdb, the public reads were trimmed at Q25 with fastp and aligned with MiXCR, with productive beta chains retained. Each entry merges the rows of one CDR3 protein and shows their most common DNA and genes. For this entry, the V and J calls and clone size follow TCRdb and not the study's own pipeline. Counted in this sample were about 530,000 distinct CDR3 sequences; more than 15% of them appeared once. The biggest ten clones account for approximately 25% of the sample.

Comments on this clonotype: Its specific antigen is unknown. A single base separates this from a much larger clone, so it may be a read error.

The CDR3, cysteine through phenylalanine, is 14 amino acids long. Just CDR3 DNA is preserved here, 42 bases in frame from base 1. The germline V gene encodes CDR1 SNHLY and CDR2 FYNNEI. General conclusions and limits of the study: The small sample size was acknowledged by the authors as a limitation that may reduce accuracy. Preferential use of TRBV28, TRBJ1-2 and TRBJ2-5 was observed in persistent disease, whereas TRBV20-1 and TRBJ2-1 were favored in newly diagnosed disease. Sequencing and analysis were restricted to the TCR beta chain. Only peripheral blood was studied, because thyroid tissue, the primary lesion, was inaccessible. Compared with newly diagnosed patients, patients with persistent Graves' disease had lower TCR Shannon entropy and fewer highly expanded clones, which suggests clonal expansion. More public clonotypes were shared among persistent patients (2,741) than among newly diagnosed patients (966).

These same records also appear under a second study, on T cells in Graves' hyperthyroidism and ophthalmopathy. The second study, in turn, reports: Stable Graves' hyperthyroidism was defined as the absence of progression to ophthalmopathy over 18 months of follow-up. Hyperthyroidism patients were newly diagnosed, with disease duration under 2 months, and aged 18 to 65 years. Exclusion was applied to patients with uncontrolled infections, other autoimmune diseases, pregnancy or lactation. Diagnoses were established on the basis of clinical symptoms, serum thyroxine and TRAb, thyroid ultrasound, and orbital computed tomography. The TCR CDR3 was subjected to a first round of RT-PCR using the HTBI primer set and the Qiagen OneStep RT-PCR kit. Most expanded thyroid clonotypes (frequency above 0.001) were also found in blood, which suggests that blood repertoires may mirror thyroid immune responses. A model built on a 13 V-J signature distinguished ophthalmopathy from stable hyperthyroidism, reaching around 90% sensitivity and around 82% specificity in cross-validation and 80%/75% in testing. In validation, the model predicted progression to ophthalmopathy with approximately 71% sensitivity and approximately 78% specificity, a median of approximately 6.5 months before onset. To identify distinguishing TCR V-J signatures, a discovery cohort of about 100 patients was used, comprising 40 to 45 with Graves' ophthalmopathy and 57 with stable Graves' hyperthyroidism. Whether ophthalmopathy could be predicted prospectively was tested in an independent validation cohort made up of about 20 hyperthyroidism patients plus 17 patients who later progressed to ophthalmopathy. The 75 to 100 discovery patients were randomly split 7:3 into training and test sets. The study also compared thyroid tissue and blood T-cell repertoires from roughly 6 Graves' hyperthyroidism patients. Once sampling was done, hyperthyroidism patients were given methimazole at a starting dose of 30 mg daily, whereas ophthalmopathy patients were given high-dose intravenous methylprednisolone. Libraries were constructed in a second round of multiplex PCR, after which size selection and purification were carried out. Libraries were sequenced paired-end with 100 bp reads on an Illumina HiSeq2000. SOAPnuke was used to process the raw data, throwing out any read that contained adapters or uncalled bases, had a mean Phred below 15, or lacked an exact constant-primer or identifier match. High-quality paired reads were merged with COPE v1.2.5, and unique nucleotide sequences were defined as clonotypes. Clonotypes were aligned to IMGT TRBV, TRBD and TRBJ reference segments using MiTCR v1.1. The analysis included only V-J combinations with a frequency above 0.0001, which together covered more than 98% of the repertoires. The TCS score was defined as F50 (clonal expansion) divided by E x V (chaos), with BLOSUM62-based TCRdist calculated between CDR3 peptides within each V-J. Welch's t-statistics and random forest reduced approximately 520 V-J features to some 14, which were used in a naive Bayes classifier (R e1071). Sample size was not statistically predetermined, and blinding of investigators to group allocation was not performed. According to the paper, TCR Vbeta CDR3 sequencing was carried out on over 130 peripheral blood samples, which came from under 50 ophthalmopathy, under 85 hyperthyroidism and roughly 17 progressor patients.

The clonotype was recovered from a woman aged 40 to 65 with Graves disease. Donor details come from another sample of the same person, matched by shared clones. The sequence joins TRBV2 to TRBJ2-1; matching of 6 bases hints at TRBD2 as the D gene. The sample was peripheral blood mononuclear cells (PBMCs), taken at new diagnosis, from a patient treated with antithyroid drugs. The DNA is as follows: TGTGCCACCAGTGACCCCGGGACTGCCAATGAGCAGTTCTTC. The resulting protein is CATSDPGTANEQFF.